This TCR beta chain appears in the sequencing data of a study of blood T cell repertoires in COVID-19. The CDR3 has 13 residues. The V gene end was trimmed by 7 bases and the J gene end by 6 bases; junction bases not matched to a gene: 9. Germline CDR1 is SQVTM and CDR2 is ANQGSEA. The assay was immunoSEQ multiplex PCR, and TCRdb's table has in-frame clones only and misses some. The data contain 150,000 to 200,000 clones, approximately 87% of them seen just once; the ten biggest clones take up approximately 12%. V gene TRBV29-1 combines with J gene TRBJ2-7; 10 bases are a match to TRBD1. The sequence derives from a woman in her seventies with COVID-19, enrolled during active disease. The source material was peripheral blood. This CDR3 reads CSGSRDRGFEQYF. CDR3 bases: TGCAGCGGTAGCCGGGACAGGGGATTCGAGCAGTACTTC.